The 20 T cell receptor beta chains below come from one sample, sequenced in a study of blood T cell repertoires in COVID-19. Assay used: immunoSEQ multiplex PCR; TCRdb lists only in-frame clones, some missing. In the table there are 250,000 to 350,000 clones, about 90% of which are singletons. Sequencing was carried out using peripheral blood. The receptors come from a woman in her thirties with COVID-19, enrolled during active disease.

This clone came up a few times. This chain joins TRBV27 and TRBJ1-5, with D maybe TRBD1 (6 bases). V was clipped by 1 base and J by 7 bases, with 14 bases between them. CDR1 MNHEY and CDR2 SMNVEV come from the germline V gene (reference sequence). The CDR3 runs 15 residues. CDR3 in amino acids: CASSLLTGGGQPQHF. The CDR3, as DNA: TGTGCCAGCAGTTTATTGACAGGAGGAGGCCAGCCCCAGCATTTT.

In this sample, this clone turned up once. The chain uses TRBV27 and TRBJ1-2, with 9 bases identical to TRBD1. Unmatched junction bases numbered 5, after V lost 4 bases and J lost 5 bases. The germline V gene encodes CDR1 MNHEY and CDR2 SMNVEV (reference sequence). CDR3 length: 14 amino acids. CDR3 residues: CASSWDRDAYGYTF. CDR3 nucleotide sequence: TGTGCCAGCAGTTGGGACAGGGATGCATATGGCTACACCTTC.

The chain couples TRBV9 to TRBJ2-1, with 7 bases aligning to TRBD2. V was clipped by 4 bases and J by 4 bases; unmatched bases: 5. Germline loops: CDR1 SGDLS, CDR2 YYNGEE. This CDR3 is 14 amino acids long. CDR3 sequence: CASSPSGVYNEQFF. In DNA form, the CDR3 reads TGTGCCAGCAGCCCGAGCGGGGTTTACAATGAGCAGTTCTTC.

This clone was detected only once. The V call is TRBV3-1 (or the pseudogene TRBV3-2), the J call TRBJ2-2; 7 bases are shared with TRBD2. CDR1 and CDR2 from the germline V gene are LGHDT and YNNKEL (reference sequence). The length of the CDR3 is 17 residues. The V gene end was trimmed by 0 bases and the J gene end by 0 bases; junction bases not matched to a gene: 4. The CDR3 here is CASSQDTSASNTGELFF. CDR3 nucleotides: TGTGCCAGCAGCCAAGATACTAGCGCTTCGAACACCGGGGAGCTGTTTTTT.

This sequence joins TRBV15 and TRBJ2-1; 9 bases are a match to TRBD2. V shed 0 bases and J 13 bases; nucleotides not matched to a gene: 13. Per the germline V gene, CDR1 is LNHNV and CDR2 is YYDKDF (reference sequence). The CDR3 runs to 16 residues. The CDR3 DNA sequence: TGTGCCACCAGCAGAGATAGGCTAGCGGGGATTACCAACCAGTTCTTC. It yields the protein CATSRDRLAGITNQFF.

The chain is built from TRBV7-9 and TRBJ2-3; 7 bases match TRBD2. Germline CDR1 SEHNR, CDR2 FQNEAQ (reference sequence). Unmatched junction bases numbered 3, after V lost 8 bases and J lost 1 base. The CDR3 consists of 13 residues. CDR3 loop: CASQRERTDTQYF. The DNA of the CDR3 is TGTGCCAGCCAGCGGGAACGCACAGATACGCAGTATTTT.

J is TRBJ2-7 and V is TRBV7-9; tentatively, D is TRBD1 (6 bases). V dropped 3 bases and J dropped 2 bases, with 11 bases sitting between them. Germline-derived CDR1 and CDR2 are SEHNR and FQNEAQ (reference sequence). The CDR3 is made up of 14 amino acids. The chain's CDR3 is CASSFTGSTYEQYF. CDR3 DNA: TGTGCCAGCAGCTTTACAGGGTCCACCTACGAGCAGTACTTC.

V usage is TRBV18 and J usage is TRBJ2-1; 8 bases map to TRBD1. The junction had 17 bases not matched to a gene; V was cut back by 10 bases and J by 6 bases. The germline V gene encodes CDR1 KGHSH and CDR2 LQKENI. This CDR3 comprises 16 residues. The CDR3 nucleotides are TGTGCCACAGCTATTACGAGGTTTGACAGGGGCAATGAGCAGTTCTTC. Translated, it gives CATAITRFDRGNEQFF. Full variable domain (outside the CDR3, taken from reference TRBV18 and TRBJ2-1): NAGVMQNPRHLVRRRGQEARLRCSPMKGHSHVYWYRQLPEEGLKFMVYLQKENIIDESGMPKERFSAEFPKEGPSILRIQQVVRGDSAAYFCATAITRFDRGNEQFFGPGTRLTVL.

This chain connects TRBV5-4 to TRBJ2-3; D is perhaps TRBD2 (5 bases). V was cut by 1 base and J by 3 bases, with 15 bases left in between. Germline V gene data show CDR1 as SGHNT and CDR2 as YYREEE (reference sequence). The CDR3 length is 16 residues. This CDR3 reads CASSLLGVGVTDTQYF. The CDR3 coding sequence is TGTGCCAGCAGCTTGCTGGGTGTGGGAGTGACAGATACGCAGTATTTT.

The chain is built from TRBV12-3 or TRBV12-4 and TRBJ1-5; D gene unclear. The ends were cut back, 3 bases at V and 4 bases at J, with 7 bases in the middle. The CDR3 runs to 13 residues. CDR3 nucleotide sequence: TGTGCCAGCAGTTTGGCCTTGAATCAGCCCCAGCATTTT. As protein: CASSLALNQPQHF.

The rearrangement joins TRBV11-2 to TRBJ2-7; D not resolved. CDR3 size: 16 residues. Germline CDR1 reads SGHAT; CDR2 reads FQNNGV. V dropped 5 bases and J dropped 0 bases, with 17 bases sitting between them. As DNA, the CDR3 is TGTGCCAGCAGCCCGACCTCCGGGTCCCTCTCCTACGAGCAGTACTTC. This gives the protein CASSPTSGSLSYEQYF.

In this sample, this clone turned up a few times. J is TRBJ2-7 and V is TRBV2; 10 nucleotides agree with TRBD2. The V gene end was trimmed by 4 bases and the J gene end by 6 bases; junction bases not matched to a gene: 6. Germline V gene sequence: CDR1 SNHLY, CDR2 FYNNEI. The CDR3 is 14 residues long. CDR3 region: CASSVAGGAGEQYF. CDR3 bases: TGTGCCAGCAGTGTAGCGGGAGGTGCGGGCGAGCAGTACTTC.

V gene TRBV6-5 combines with J gene TRBJ1-1; possibly TRBD1 for D (6 bases). Between the trimmed V and J ends, which lost 7 bases and 1 base, there was a span of 16 bases. Germline values: CDR1 MNHEY, CDR2 SVGAGI. The CDR3 loop spans 15 amino acids. The CDR3 reads CASTLSWTANTEAFF. The CDR3, as DNA: TGTGCCAGCACCCTATCCTGGACAGCGAACACTGAAGCTTTCTTT.

This rearrangement joins TRBV19 to TRBJ1-1; possible D gene TRBD1, 6 bases. CDR3 length equals 13 residues. Germline lookup yields CDR1 LNHDA and CDR2 SQIVND (reference sequence). Trimming stripped 3 bases from V and 3 bases from J, with 8 bases between. The CDR3 DNA sequence: TGTGCCAGTAGTATGAACAGGGACACTGAAGCTTTCTTT. Encoded protein: CASSMNRDTEAFF.

This rearrangement joins TRBV30 to TRBJ1-1; D remains ambiguous. CDR1 and CDR2 (germline): GTSNPN, SVGIG (reference sequence). The CDR3 contains 13 residues. V was clipped by 0 bases and J by 2 bases, with 7 bases between them. The DNA of the CDR3 is TGTGCCTGGAGTGTTTCACAAAACACTGAAGCTTTCTTT. Encoded protein: CAWSVSQNTEAFF.

The CDR3 here is CAWSGGPFPPSGSYNEQFF. CDR3 in DNA: TGTGCCTGGAGTGGGGGACCCTTCCCCCCTAGCGGGAGCTACAATGAGCAGTTCTTC. The V gene is TRBV30, the J gene TRBJ2-1; TRBD2 matches at 10 bases. J was trimmed by 3 bases and V by 1 base; bases with no gene match: 15. The CDR3 sequence is 19 residues long. Per germline, CDR1 GTSNPN and CDR2 SVGIG (reference sequence).

The CDR3 bases are TGTGCCAGTAGTAGCGGGAGAGCTTACAATGAGCAGTTCTTC. The encoded protein is CASSSGRAYNEQFF. This chain uses TRBV19 with TRBJ2-1; 7 bases map to TRBD2. CDR1 is LNHDA and CDR2 is SQIVND in the germline V gene (reference sequence). This CDR3 is built from 14 residues. V gave up 4 bases and J gave up 4 bases; unmatched junction bases: 4. Combining the CDR3 with reference TRBV19 and TRBJ2-1 gives the whole variable domain DGGITQSPKYLFRKEGQNVTLSCEQNLNHDAMYWYRQDPGQGLRLIYYSQIVNDFQKGDIAEGYSVSREKKESFPLTVTSAQKNPTAFYLCASSSGRAYNEQFFGPGTRLTVL.

This chain connects TRBV25-1 to TRBJ1-5, with 9 bases that match TRBD1. There are 16 residues in the CDR3. CDR1 and CDR2 (germline): MGHDK, SYGVNS. J was trimmed by 6 bases and V by 9 bases; bases with no gene match: 15. The CDR3 sequence is CASGDRASFSGQPQHF. CDR3 nucleotides: TGTGCCAGTGGGGACAGGGCTTCGTTTAGCGGTCAGCCCCAGCATTTT.

The chain is built from TRBV18 and TRBJ2-1; TRBD2 agrees at 9 bases. The CDR3 covers 16 residues. The V gene end was trimmed by 2 bases and the J gene end by 10 bases; junction bases not matched to a gene: 12. Germline V gene sequence: CDR1 KGHSH, CDR2 LQKENI. The DNA for the CDR3 is TGTGCCAGCTCACCAGGGGTAGCGGGAGTCGTTAGGGAGCAGTTCTTC. This sequence encodes CASSPGVAGVVREQFF. Supplemented by reference TRBV18 and TRBJ2-1, the full variable domain reads NAGVMQNPRHLVRRRGQEARLRCSPMKGHSHVYWYRQLPEEGLKFMVYLQKENIIDESGMPKERFSAEFPKEGPSILRIQQVVRGDSAAYFCASSPGVAGVVREQFFGPGTRLTVL.

The chain joins TRBV6-5 to TRBJ1-1; weak D call: TRBD1 (5 bases). The germline gives CDR1 MNHEY, CDR2 SVGAGI. CDR3 size: 11 residues. The germline V and J ends were trimmed by 6 bases and 11 bases, with 13 bases remaining between them. CDR3 in DNA: TGTGCCAGCAGCCGTGGGGGGGGTGCTTTCTTT. Its protein product is CASSRGGGAFF.